This TCR beta chain was profiled in a study of post-analysis software for immune sequencing data. Prepared TCR beta cDNA libraries contained unique molecular identifiers. TCRdb redid the calling of the PCR reads with MiXCR, one entry per CDR3 protein. The sample has hundreds of thousands of distinct CDR3 sequences, roughly 46% seen once. This clonotype was seen a handful of times. This receptor was identified in a girl aged 10-17 years with multiple sclerosis. Sequences were obtained from blood.

The CDR3 loop reads CASRGLVEETQYF. The CDR3 nucleotides read TGTGCCAGCAGGGGACTAGTCGAAGAGACCCAGTACTTC. The chain joins TRBV12-3 or TRBV12-4 to TRBJ2-5, with 8 bases matching TRBD2. The CDR3 extends over 13 amino acids. V was pared by 6 bases and J by 3 bases, with 3 bases of the junction left unmatched.